This TCR beta chain was found in a study of T cells after yellow fever vaccination. TCRdb reprocessed the 5' RACE reads with MiXCR, giving one entry per CDR3 protein. Seen here are around 150,000 distinct CDR3 sequences, approximately 6.8% observed once, and the top ten hold approximately 2.5%. V dropped 2 bases and J dropped 3 bases, with 14 bases sitting between them. The V gene's germline CDR1 is SGHRS and CDR2 YFSETQ. This CDR3 spans 15 amino acids. This specimen consisted of CD4+ T cells sorted from PBMCs, obtained about 5 days after the first yellow fever vaccination. This chain links TRBV5-1 with TRBJ1-1; D might be TRBD1 (5 bases). The sequence came from a man between 18 and 35 years old who received the YFV17D yellow fever vaccine. The DNA of the CDR3 is TGCGCCAGCAGCTTTGGGACCTTGAGGGACACTGAAGCTTTCTTT. It translates to CASSFGTLRDTEAFF.